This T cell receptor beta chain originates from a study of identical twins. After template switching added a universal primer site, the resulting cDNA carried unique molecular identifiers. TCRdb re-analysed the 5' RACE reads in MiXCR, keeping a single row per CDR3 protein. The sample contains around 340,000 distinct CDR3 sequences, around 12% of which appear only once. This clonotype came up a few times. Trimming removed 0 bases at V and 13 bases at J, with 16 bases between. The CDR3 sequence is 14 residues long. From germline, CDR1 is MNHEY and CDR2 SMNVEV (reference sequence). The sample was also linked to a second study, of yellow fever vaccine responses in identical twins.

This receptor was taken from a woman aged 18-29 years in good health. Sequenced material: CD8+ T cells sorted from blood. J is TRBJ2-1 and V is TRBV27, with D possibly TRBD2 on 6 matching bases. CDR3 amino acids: CASSLSGPREPQFF. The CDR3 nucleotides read TGTGCCAGCAGTTTATCGGGACCGCGGGAACCCCAGTTCTTC.